This TCR beta chain was retrieved from a study of T-cell memory formation after mild COVID-19. Study-wide points: Whether second-wave clones peaking at day 37 were SARS-CoV-2 specific went unconfirmed. CD4+ bias marked clones expanding day 15 to 37, unlike balanced contracting clones. Several responding clones turned up in pre-infection memory, indicating that cross-reactive memory may have taken part. The main location of contracting CD4+ clones was CM and EM, and that of contracting CD8+ clones was EMRA.

TCRdb reprocessed the 5' RACE reads via MiXCR and lists one record per CDR3 protein. The sample includes some 450,000 distinct CDR3 sequences, roughly 18% of them seen just once. A remark on this clonotype: Antigen unknown.

V lost 5 bases and J lost 5; bases outside the gene matches: 9. The CDR3 is 16 amino acids. In germline, CDR1 is SEHNR, CDR2 FQNEAQ (reference sequence). The rearrangement uses TRBV7-9 and TRBJ1-4; 9 bases agree with TRBD1. The sequencing input was PBMCs or a T cell subset sorted from them (not recorded which). The receptor's source is a man aged 18 to 35 who had mild COVID-19 (a few samples of this study predate the infection). Cell type and time point are not known. In DNA form, the CDR3 reads TGTGCCAGCAGCCTCCCCCAGGGGACAGGGAATGAAAAACTGTTTTTT. Amino acids: CASSLPQGTGNEKLFF.